The 27 T cell receptor beta chains below come from one sample, sequenced in a study of regulatory and conventional T cells in RAG deficiency. TCRdb's table, derived via immunoSEQ multiplex PCR, lists solely in-frame clones and lacks some. The table shows about 8,500 clones, with 80% occurring only once. This sample also appeared in a second study, on regulatory T cells. That study adds: Amplification used 52 TRBV primers and 13 TRBJ primers.

Source material: CD8+ T cells sorted from blood. The receptor set was obtained from a human donor in good health.

The V and J genes are TRBV27 and TRBJ2-1; 7 bases are a match to TRBD2. V dropped 2 bases and J dropped 0; count of bases not matched to a gene: 4. CDR1 MNHEY and CDR2 SMNVEV come from the germline V gene (reference sequence). CDR3 length: 16 residues. The CDR3 loop reads CASSLNGGSSYNEQFF. CDR3 nucleotide sequence: TGTGCCAGCAGTTTAAACGGCGGGAGCTCCTACAATGAGCAGTTCTTC.

The V and J genes are TRBV28 and TRBJ1-1; 7 nucleotides align to TRBD1. J gave up 4 bases and V 3 bases, and 5 bases lay outside the gene matches. The CDR3 consists of 14 residues. The germline gives CDR1 MDHEN, CDR2 SYDVKM. The CDR3 sequence: CASSFGRGGTEAFF. The CDR3 DNA reads as TGTGCCAGCAGTTTCGGCAGGGGGGGCACTGAAGCTTTCTTT. The whole variable domain, filled in from reference TRBV28 and TRBJ1-1, reads DVKVTQSSRYLVKRTGEKVFLECVQDMDHENMFWYRQDPGLGLRLIYFSYDVKMKEKGDIPEGYSVSREKKERFSLILESASTNQTSMYLCASSFGRGGTEAFFGQGTRLTVV.

The chain couples TRBV7-7 to TRBJ2-5; D is possibly TRBD1 (6 bases). V gave up 1 base and J gave up 3 bases, with 9 bases separating them. The germline gives CDR1 SSHAT, CDR2 FNYEAQ (reference sequence). The length of the CDR3 is 14 residues. CDR3 protein: CASSLDWTEETQYF. In DNA form, the CDR3 reads TGTGCCAGCAGCTTAGACTGGACAGAAGAGACCCAGTACTTC.

The rearrangement links TRBV9 to TRBJ2-1; 7 positions agree with TRBD1. The V segment lost 0 bases and the J segment 3 bases; nucleotides outside the gene matches: 3. This CDR3 is built from 15 residues. Per germline, CDR1 SGDLS and CDR2 YYNGEE. CDR3 nucleotides: TGTGCCAGCAGCGTAGAAGGGGGCTTCTACAATGAGCAGTTCTTC. Translated: CASSVEGGFYNEQFF.

The chain carries TRBV2 and TRBJ2-7; D possibly corresponds to TRBD2 (5 bases). The CDR3 totals 15 residues. Trimming pared 7 bases from V and 3 bases from J, leaving 19 bases between. CDR1 is SNHLY and CDR2 is FYNNEI in the germline V gene. CDR3 sequence reads: CASTPRRADSYEQYF. The CDR3 DNA follows: TGTGCCAGCACCCCGAGGCGGGCGGATAGCTACGAGCAGTACTTC.

CDR3: CASSLARDHLLQAFF. The CDR3 DNA sequence: TGTGCCAGCAGCTTAGCCCGGGACCACCTTCTGCAAGCTTTCTTT. The chain recombines TRBV6-6 with TRBJ1-1; possible D gene TRBD1, 5 bases. The CDR3 has 15 amino acids. V shed 6 bases and J shed 9 bases, with 23 bases lying between them. The germline V gene encodes CDR1 MNHNY and CDR2 SVGAGI (reference sequence).

Comments on this clone: Additional DNA sequences in this sample encode the identical CDR3. The V and J genes are TRBV2 and TRBJ1-4; D ambiguous. CDR3 length: 15 residues. Germline CDR1 SNHLY, CDR2 FYNNEI. Trimming stripped 4 bases from V and 0 bases from J, with 9 bases between. As DNA, the CDR3 is TGTGCCAGCAGTGGAGACACTTCAACTAATGAAAAACTGTTTTTT. Its translation is CASSGDTSTNEKLFF.

This chain links TRBV4-1 with TRBJ1-5, with D unclear. V was trimmed by 0 bases and J by 4 bases, leaving 10 bases between them. The germline CDR1 and CDR2 sequences are MGHRA and YSYEKL. The CDR3 has 15 residues. The CDR3 DNA is TGCGCCAGCAGCCAAGATAGGGCAAGGAATCAGCCCCAGCATTTT. Its translation: CASSQDRARNQPQHF.

Only a few counts were recorded for this clone. This sequence joins TRBV5-2 and TRBJ2-5; the D call TRBD2 from the table was never checked on the DNA. TRBV5-2 represents a pseudogene. This CDR3 has 14 amino acids. CDR3 sequence reads: CASSLGGGLQTQYF. CDR3 nucleotide sequence: TGTGCCAGCAGCTTAGGAGGGGGACTACAGACCCAGTACTTC.

DNA of the CDR3: TGTGCCAGCAGTTATGGACAGGGGTGGCCGTCCTACGAGCAGTACTTC. Its protein is CASSYGQGWPSYEQYF. This chain joins TRBV5-8 and TRBJ2-7, with 9 bases aligning to TRBD1. With 5 bases clipped from V and 1 base from J, the junction kept 10 bases outside the gene matches. The CDR3 spans 16 residues. Germline CDR1 reads SGHTS; CDR2 reads YDEGEE.

The rearrangement uses TRBV6-4 and TRBJ2-1; TRBD2 aligns across 10 bases. The CDR3 contains 14 residues. Germline V CDR1 and CDR2: MRHNA, SNTAGT. V was pared by 6 bases and J by 4 bases, with 3 bases of the junction left unmatched. This chain's CDR3 is CASSQREGYNEQFF. CDR3 bases: TGTGCCAGCAGCCAGCGGGAGGGATACAATGAGCAGTTCTTC.

This chain joins TRBV11-3 and TRBJ2-7; D is possibly TRBD1 or TRBD2 (5 bases each). The CDR3 has 13 amino acids. V was trimmed by 5 bases and J by 3 bases, leaving 11 bases between them. Looked up from germline, CDR1 is SGHNT and CDR2 is YENEEA. The CDR3 bases are TGTGCCAGCAGCCGGGACGGAAGCTACGAGCAGTACTTC. Encoded protein: CASSRDGSYEQYF.

V usage is TRBV19 and J usage is TRBJ2-7; 7 bases map to TRBD2. CDR3 size: 16 residues. The J segment lost 6 bases and the V segment lost 3 bases, leaving 14 bases of the junction unmatched. The germline CDR1 and CDR2 sequences are LNHDA and SQIVND (reference sequence). Here the CDR3 reads CASSMFGGGASVEQYF. CDR3 in DNA: TGTGCCAGTAGTATGTTCGGCGGGGGTGCTTCGGTCGAGCAGTACTTC.

The chain is built from TRBV4-1 and TRBJ1-5; D might be TRBD1 (5 bases). The CDR3 runs 15 residues. The germline CDR1 and CDR2 sequences are MGHRA and YSYEKL. V shed 1 base and J shed 6 bases, with 13 bases lying between them. DNA of the CDR3: TGCGCCAGCAGCCAAGTTCAGGGAACAGGTCAGCCCCAGCATTTT. It is translated as CASSQVQGTGQPQHF.

The V and J genes are TRBV7-6 and TRBJ2-5; unclear D gene. Trimming removed 4 bases at V and 2 bases at J, with 2 bases between. The CDR3 contains 11 residues. Germline V CDR1 and CDR2: SGHVS, FNYEAQ. DNA for the CDR3: TGTGCCAGCAGCTCGCAAGAGACCCAGTACTTC. Translation: CASSSQETQYF.

The CDR3 sequence: CSASGGNEAFF. CDR3 in DNA: TGCAGTGCTAGTGGCGGGAATGAAGCTTTCTTT. The V and J genes are TRBV20-1 and TRBJ1-1; D is unclear. The V gene's germline CDR1 is DFQATT and CDR2 SNEGSKA (reference sequence). Trimming took 3 bases from V and 7 from J, leaving 9 bases between them. The CDR3 spans 11 residues.

The sample holds one count of this clone. The J gene is TRBJ2-1, the V gene TRBV7-8; 9 nucleotides line up with TRBD2. Germline CDR1 is SGHVS and CDR2 is FQNEAQ. This CDR3 is 16 amino acids long. Losses at the gene ends were 3 bases for V and 0 bases for J; bases not matched to a gene: 3. The CDR3 sequence is CASSFSGRSSYNEQFF. The CDR3 coding sequence is TGTGCCAGCAGCTTTAGCGGGAGAAGCTCCTACAATGAGCAGTTCTTC.

The rearrangement uses TRBV27 and TRBJ2-2, with D hard to call. Germline CDR1 MNHEY, CDR2 SMNVEV (reference sequence). V was pared by 3 bases and J by 8 bases, with 13 bases between. CDR3 length: 14 amino acids. The CDR3 is CASSFTAALGELFF. The CDR3 DNA is TGTGCCAGCAGTTTTACGGCAGCACTGGGGGAGCTGTTTTTT.

The chain uses TRBV7-2 and TRBJ1-1; D is perhaps TRBD1 (6 bases). CDR1 and CDR2 from the germline V gene are SGHTA and FQGNSA. The CDR3 has 17 residues. V was pared by 1 base and J by 0 bases, with 15 bases between. The CDR3, as DNA: TGTGCCAGCAGCTTAGTCTCCCGGGGGGCTATGAACACTGAAGCTTTCTTT. This sequence encodes CASSLVSRGAMNTEAFF. The full variable domain, with the rest looked up from reference TRBV7-2 and TRBJ1-1, is GAGVSQSPSNKVTEKGKDVELRCDPISGHTALYWYRQSLGQGLEFLIYFQGNSAPDKSGLPSDRFSAERTGGSVSTLTIQRTQQEDSAVYLCASSLVSRGAMNTEAFFGQGTRLTVV.

CDR3 in DNA: TGCGCCAGCAGCTTGGGAGAGAAGCAGTACTTC. It yields the protein CASSLGEKQYF. V and J are TRBV5-1 and TRBJ2-7; D gene unclear. Germline CDR1 is SGHRS and CDR2 is YFSETQ. Trimming took off 0 bases at V and 8 bases at J, with 6 bases between the two ends. CDR3 length equals 11 residues. Filled out from reference TRBV5-1 and TRBJ2-7, the complete variable domain reads KAGVTQTPRYLIKTRGQQVTLSCSPISGHRSVSWYQQTPGQGLQFLFEYFSETQRNKGNFPGRFSGRQFSNSRSEMNVSTLELGDSALYLCASSLGEKQYFGPGTRLTVT.

This clone appeared once. The chain is built from TRBV7-9 and TRBJ2-6; TRBD2 is a possible D gene (5 bases). The CDR3 is 17 residues long. In germline, CDR1 is SEHNR, CDR2 FQNEAQ (reference sequence). Trimming removed 1 base from V and 0 bases from J, with 10 bases in between. CDR3 residues: CASSLVGRDSGANVLTF. The CDR3 nucleotides are TGTGCCAGCAGCTTAGTTGGTCGGGACTCTGGGGCCAACGTCCTGACTTTC.

The rearrangement links TRBV19 to TRBJ1-4; TRBD1 agrees at 10 bases. Per the germline V gene, CDR1 is LNHDA and CDR2 is SQIVND (reference sequence). V gave up 7 bases and J gave up 7 bases; unmatched junction bases: 9. The CDR3 sequence is 15 residues long. CDR3 residues: CASTVPGTGVEKLFF. In DNA, the CDR3 is TGTGCCAGTACCGTACCCGGGACAGGGGTTGAAAAACTGTTTTTT.

V is TRBV2 and J is TRBJ2-7; tentatively, D is TRBD2 (5 bases). Per the germline V gene, CDR1 is SNHLY and CDR2 is FYNNEI. The CDR3 has 13 residues. V was trimmed by 3 bases and J by 0 bases, leaving 6 bases between them. DNA of the CDR3: TGTGCCAGCAGTGATGAGGGCTCCTACGAGCAGTACTTC. This codes for CASSDEGSYEQYF.

The chain carries TRBV5-8 and TRBJ2-7, with D hard to call. Per the germline V gene, CDR1 is SGHTS and CDR2 is YDEGEE. The CDR3 runs 12 residues. V was shortened by 5 bases and J by 4 bases, with 10 bases between the two germline ends. CDR3 DNA: TGTGCCAGCAGGGGGAAGCCTTACGAGCAGTACTTC. The encoded protein is CASRGKPYEQYF.

The rearrangement links TRBV7-9 to TRBJ1-2; 8 bases map to TRBD1. The junction had 13 bases not matched to a gene; V was cut back by 7 bases and J by 3 bases. The CDR3 covers 16 residues. Germline CDR1 reads SEHNR; CDR2 reads FQNEAQ (reference sequence). The CDR3 DNA is TGTGCCAGCACCGGGACAGGAGGTCACCCCGACTATGGCTACACCTTC. Translating gives CASTGTGGHPDYGYTF.

This chain uses TRBV28 with TRBJ2-7, with 7 bases aligning to TRBD1. V trimming: 6 bases; J trimming: 4 bases; junction bases outside the gene matches: 3. Germline-derived CDR1 and CDR2 are MDHEN and SYDVKM. The CDR3 runs to 12 residues. CDR3 region: CASRTGEYEQYF. The CDR3 DNA is TGTGCCAGCAGAACAGGGGAGTACGAGCAGTACTTC. The full variable domain, rest sourced from reference TRBV28 and TRBJ2-7, is DVKVTQSSRYLVKRTGEKVFLECVQDMDHENMFWYRQDPGLGLRLIYFSYDVKMKEKGDIPEGYSVSREKKERFSLILESASTNQTSMYLCASRTGEYEQYFGPGTRLTVT.

This clone has just a few counts. This rearrangement joins TRBV29-1 to TRBJ2-2, with D maybe TRBD1 (6 bases). The CDR3 sequence is 16 residues long. Germline CDR1 reads SQVTM; CDR2 reads ANQGSEA. The V end was cut by 0 bases, the J end by 0 bases, with 11 bases between. The CDR3 spells CSVEDWSGANTGELFF. For the CDR3, the DNA is TGCAGCGTTGAAGATTGGTCAGGGGCGAACACCGGGGAGCTGTTTTTT.